These 21 T cell receptor beta chains came from one sample sequenced in a study of low-dose radiotherapy and immunotherapy resistance in tumors. Primers targeting TRAV and TRBV primed first-strand cDNA, covering alpha and beta chains. Amplification, which lasted around 18 PCR cycles, used a constant-region primer and V-primer adapter to amplify TCRs. TCRdb used MiXCR to reprocess the reads, holding one entry per CDR3 protein. Here the sample spans around 100,000 distinct CDR3 sequences, more than 20% being singletons. Time point specified: after trial treatment. The treatment is: LDRT plus nivolumab, ipilimumab, low-dose cyclophosphamide and aspirin (RACIN trial). Sequences were derived from PBMCs, sampled after low-dose radiotherapy plus immunotherapy. The receptors were gathered from a male donor with prostate cancer.

CDR3 in DNA: TGTGCCAGCAGATCAATAGGGGGGATTTACAATGAGCAGTTCTTC. It codes for CASRSIGGIYNEQFF. The rearrangement uses TRBV6-2 or TRBV6-3 and TRBJ2-1; the D call may be TRBD1 or TRBD2 (6 bases each). CDR3 length: 15 residues. Trimming shortened V by 6 bases and J by 4 bases, and 16 bases separated the two germline ends. The germline V gene encodes CDR1 MNHEY and CDR2 SVGEGT.

This clonotype was counted at least ten times. V is TRBV12-3 or TRBV12-4 and J is TRBJ2-1, with TRBD2 matching 10 bases. The CDR3 sequence is 20 residues long. J lost 7 bases, V lost 2 bases, and 20 bases had no gene match. The CDR3: CASSLIKRGGLGWSRNEQFF. The CDR3 DNA reads TGTGCCAGCAGTTTAATCAAGCGGGGGGGCCTTGGGTGGAGCCGGAATGAGCAGTTCTTC.

This clonotype appeared many times. The rearrangement joins TRBV29-1 to TRBJ2-1, with TRBD2 identical over 10 bases. This CDR3 region has 14 residues. The V gene's germline CDR1 is SQVTM and CDR2 ANQGSEA. The trim removed 7 bases at V and 4 bases at J, leaving 7 bases unmatched. The CDR3 DNA sequence: TGCAGCGCCAGCGGGGGGGCCGGTTACAATGAGCAGTTCTTC. Protein product: CSASGGAGYNEQFF.

This clonotype was recorded many times. The J gene is TRBJ2-5, the V gene TRBV7-9; 8 bases are shared with TRBD2. V dropped 1 base and J dropped 5; count of bases not matched to a gene: 9. CDR1 and CDR2 (germline): SEHNR, FQNEAQ (reference sequence). There are 16 residues in the CDR3. CDR3 region: CASSLVSGTRSETQYF. The CDR3 nucleotides read TGTGCCAGCAGCTTAGTATCCGGGACTAGGTCGGAGACCCAGTACTTC.

At least ten counts were recorded for this clonotype. This chain links TRBV29-1 with TRBJ2-1; 12 nucleotides line up with TRBD2. V lost 1 base, J lost 7 bases, and 8 bases stayed unmatched. Looked up from germline, CDR1 is SQVTM and CDR2 is ANQGSEA. The CDR3 contains 16 residues. The CDR3 DNA reads TGCAGCGTTGAAGGGACGCTAGCGGGGGGGCGTAATGAGCAGTTCTTC. Its protein is CSVEGTLAGGRNEQFF.

This clonotype was picked up one time. The V call is TRBV12-3 or TRBV12-4, the J call TRBJ1-1, with a tentative D call TRBD1 (6 bases). V was trimmed by 5 bases and J by 11 bases, leaving 15 bases between them. The CDR3 is made up of 12 amino acids. The CDR3 protein is CASSGDISRAFF. The CDR3 bases are TGTGCCAGCAGTGGGGACATTTCCAGGGCTTTCTTT.

This clonotype was counted at least ten times. The V and J genes are TRBV4-1 and TRBJ1-1; D is undetermined. The germline gives CDR1 MGHRA, CDR2 YSYEKL. This CDR3 is 15 amino acids long. Trimming cost V 3 bases and J 0 bases, with 11 bases left between them. The CDR3 loop is CASSQEPLVNTEAFF. The CDR3 DNA is TGCGCCAGCAGCCAGGAACCGTTAGTGAACACTGAAGCTTTCTTT.

This clonotype was found many times. The chain employs TRBV2 and TRBJ2-5, with 9 bases identical to TRBD2. The germline V gene encodes CDR1 SNHLY and CDR2 FYNNEI. V gave up 6 bases and J gave up 4 bases; unmatched junction bases: 3. This CDR3 spans 13 amino acids. CDR3 sequence: CASRLTSGETQYF. In nucleotides, the CDR3 is TGTGCCAGCAGATTGACTAGCGGAGAGACCCAGTACTTC.

There are many counts of this clonotype. V gene TRBV19 combines with J gene TRBJ1-1; D might be TRBD1 (5 bases). V was shortened by 11 bases and J by 0 bases, with 13 bases between the two germline ends. The CDR3 covers 13 residues. Germline lookup yields CDR1 LNHDA and CDR2 SQIVND (reference sequence). CDR3 region: CAVQVGLNTEAFF. Here the CDR3 DNA reads TGTGCCGTACAGGTGGGCTTGAACACTGAAGCTTTCTTT.

Note on this clonotype: This likely traces to a read error, being one base from a far larger clone. The rearrangement links TRBV13 to TRBJ2-1; the match to TRBD1 covers 8 bases. Germline assignment: CDR1 PRHDT and CDR2 FYEKMQ (reference sequence). The CDR3 is 15 amino acids. In DNA, the CDR3 is TGTGCCAGCACGGGGACAGGTGGATCCTACAATGAGCGGTTCTTC. Amino acids: CASTGTGGSYNERFF. Based on the CDR3 plus reference TRBV13 and TRBJ2-1, the full variable domain is AAGVIQSPRHLIKEKRETATLKCYPIPRHDTVYWYQQGPGQDPQFLISFYEKMQSDKGSIPDRFSAQQFSDYHSELNMSSLELGDSALYFCASTGTGGSYNERFFGPGTRLTVL.

A few counts support this clonotype. The V and J genes are TRBV29-1 and TRBJ2-1, with a weak D call TRBD1 (6 bases). The CDR3 runs to 16 residues. Germline V gene lookup returns CDR1 SQVTM and CDR2 ANQGSEA. Deletions cut 4 bases from V and 7 bases from J, with 23 bases between. In DNA, the CDR3 is TGCAGCGTTGTGGCAACTGGGGGCCGGAGGAGAAATGAGCAGTTCTTC. Translated, it gives CSVVATGGRRRNEQFF.

The table lists this clonotype with a count of one. The DNA of the CDR3 is TGTGCCAGCAGCCCTATCCGGGATGTGAACGATGAAGCTTTCTTT. This translates into CASSPIRDVNDEAFF. The chain employs TRBV6-2 or TRBV6-3 and TRBJ1-1; no clear D. The CDR3 runs 15 residues. Germline assignment: CDR1 MNHEY and CDR2 SVGEGT. The V end lost 6 bases, the J end lost 7 bases, and 21 bases lay between the germline ends.

This clonotype was detected many times. This chain links TRBV20-1 with TRBJ2-3; 15 bases map to TRBD2. This CDR3 region has 17 residues. V dropped 5 bases and J dropped 0; count of bases not matched to a gene: 6. Germline V gene data show CDR1 as DFQATT and CDR2 as SNEGSKA (reference sequence). This chain's CDR3 is CSAWTSGGASSTDTQYF. The CDR3 nucleotides are TGCAGTGCTTGGACTAGCGGGGGGGCCTCTAGCACAGATACGCAGTATTTT.

The sample holds many counts of this clonotype. This rearrangement joins TRBV5-5 to TRBJ2-5; either TRBD1 or TRBD2 may fit D (7 bases each). The germline V gene encodes CDR1 SGHKS and CDR2 YYEKEE (reference sequence). This CDR3 comprises 14 residues. With 3 bases removed from V and 5 bases from J, the gap between germline ends came to 14 bases. The CDR3 coding sequence is TGTGCCAGCAGCTACCAGGGGGGGCCGGAGACCCAGTACTTC. Its translation is CASSYQGGPETQYF.

The rearrangement uses TRBV5-1 and TRBJ1-4, with D unclear. In germline, CDR1 is SGHRS, CDR2 YFSETQ. This CDR3 has 15 residues. Trimming shortened V by 2 bases and J by 5 bases, and 13 bases separated the two germline ends. The CDR3 DNA is TGCGCCAGCAGCTTAGCGAACGGACCGAATGAAAAACTGTTTTTT. It codes for CASSLANGPNEKLFF.

This clonotype was seen at least ten times. The chain recombines TRBV20-1 with TRBJ2-5; 10 bases map to TRBD2. Germline V gene sequence: CDR1 DFQATT, CDR2 SNEGSKA (reference sequence). With V trimmed by 0 bases and J by 7 bases, 5 bases remained unmatched. The length of the CDR3 is 14 residues. CDR3 residues: CSARDPSGGGTQYF. The DNA of the CDR3 is TGCAGTGCTAGAGATCCTAGCGGGGGAGGGACCCAGTACTTC.

This chain uses TRBV27 with TRBJ1-5; D is perhaps TRBD1 (6 bases). CDR1 and CDR2 (germline): MNHEY, SMNVEV (reference sequence). The CDR3 length is 16 residues. The V end was cut by 5 bases, the J end by 1 base, with 15 bases between. Written as DNA, the CDR3 is TGTGCCAGCAGTAGCCCTGGGAGGGGGAGCAATCAGCCCCAGCATTTT. Translated: CASSSPGRGSNQPQHF.

There are many counts of this clonotype. The V and J genes are TRBV6-5 and TRBJ2-4; TRBD2 matches at 14 bases. The CDR3 has 21 amino acids. V dropped 5 bases and J dropped 0; count of bases not matched to a gene: 15. Per germline, CDR1 MNHEY and CDR2 SVGAGI. CDR3 nucleotides: TGTGCCAGCAGTGTGACTAGCGGGGGGGAATTTAGTCCACTAGCCAAAAACATTCAGTACTTC. Protein: CASSVTSGGEFSPLAKNIQYF.

This clonotype was counted at least ten times. J is TRBJ2-3 and V is TRBV3-1; D is ambiguous. The germline V and J ends were trimmed by 4 bases and 2 bases, with 10 bases remaining between them. The CDR3 is made up of 14 amino acids. Germline values: CDR1 LGHDT, CDR2 YNNKEL (reference sequence). The DNA for the CDR3 is TGTGCCAGCAGCCTCCCGGGCTACACAGATACGCAGTATTTT. Its protein is CASSLPGYTDTQYF.

This clonotype turned up a few times. J is TRBJ2-1 and V is TRBV6-4; 14 nucleotides line up with TRBD2. V shed 0 bases, J shed 8 bases, and the junction held 3 bases outside the gene matches. CDR3 length equals 16 residues. CDR1 is MRHNA and CDR2 is SNTAGT in the germline V gene. CDR3 in amino acids: CASSDSTSGGADEQFF. CDR3 nucleotide sequence: TGTGCCAGCAGTGACTCGACTAGCGGGGGGGCGGATGAGCAGTTCTTC.

Note on this clonotype: A much more abundant neighbour one base away suggests this may be a read error. The chain's CDR3 is CASSDDNEQFF. CDR3 DNA sequence: TGTGCCAGCAGTGATGACAATGAGCAGTTCTTC. The J gene is TRBJ2-1, the V gene TRBV5-6; D is unclear. V was pared by 5 bases and J by 5 bases, with 5 bases between. Per the germline V gene, CDR1 is SGHDT and CDR2 is YYEEEE. The CDR3 covers 11 residues.